This T cell receptor (beta chain) derives from a study of OX40 agonist ivuxolimab in advanced cancers. People who had autoimmune disease history or systemic immunosuppression were excluded. Comments on this clone: What it binds is not known.

General study results and limits: In the 0.1 to 3.0 mg/kg range, CD4+ and CD8+ blood T cells had expanded clonally by week 6. CD8+ T cells (on average) carried more expanded clones than CD4+ T cells.

This table comes from immunoSEQ multiplex PCR, and its TCRdb copy is limited to in-frame clones, with some not included. This table holds some 57,000 clones, 65% to 85% found once. Germline V gene sequence: CDR1 SGHNT, CDR2 YENEEA. This CDR3 comprises 14 residues. V lost 5 bases to trimming and J lost 6 bases; unmatched junction nucleotides: 5. The rearrangement uses TRBV11-3 and TRBJ1-5; 9 nucleotides agree with TRBD1. This specimen consisted of CD4+ or CD8+ T cells sorted from blood, obtained in a trial of the OX40 agonist ivuxolimab. This clonotype originated in an adult with an advanced solid tumor such as melanoma, head and neck, liver or kidney cancer. CDR3 sequence reads: CASSTTGGGQPQHF. For the CDR3, the DNA is TGTGCCAGCAGCACAACAGGGGGCGGTCAGCCCCAGCATTTT. Filled out from reference TRBV11-3 and TRBJ1-5, the complete variable domain reads EAGVVQSPRYKIIEKKQPVAFWCNPISGHNTLYWYLQNLGQGPELLIRYENEEAVDDSQLPKDRFSAERLKGVDSTLKIQPAELGDSAVYLCASSTTGGGQPQHFGDGTRLSIL.